The 5 T cell receptor beta chains in this list originate from one sample, sequenced in a study of T-cell reconstitution after alpha-beta-depleted transplantation in children. TCRbeta library preparation incorporated unique molecular identifiers. From the PCR reads, TCRdb called clonotypes with MiXCR, one entry per CDR3 protein. Of about 210,000 distinct CDR3 sequences in the sample, approximately 15% were seen once. The source material was PBMCs, mostly from graft donor cells, sampled 360 days after TCRalphabeta/CD19-depleted stem cell transplant. The receptors shown here come from a male patient between 2 and 10 years old who had a stem cell transplant for acute lymphoblastic leukemia, so the T cells may come from the graft donor.

This clonotype occurred a few times. The chain employs TRBV11-1 and TRBJ2-1; no clear D. The CDR3 covers 14 residues. Germline lookup yields CDR1 SGHAT and CDR2 FQDESV (reference sequence). V dropped 1 base and J dropped 9 bases, with 13 bases sitting between them. CDR3 sequence reads: CASSLVSWVGEQFF. The CDR3 coding sequence is TGTGCCAGCAGCTTAGTGTCGTGGGTCGGTGAGCAGTTCTTC.

This clonotype was recorded a few times. The chain carries TRBV28 and TRBJ2-3; 10 bases line up with TRBD2. Trimming at V came to 5 bases and at J to 2 bases, leaving 4 bases not matched to a gene. Germline CDR1 MDHEN, CDR2 SYDVKM. The CDR3 totals 15 residues. CDR3 protein: CASSTGTSVTDTQYF. The CDR3 DNA reads as TGTGCCAGCAGTACCGGGACTAGCGTCACAGATACGCAGTATTTT.

V and J are TRBV6-5 and TRBJ1-2; the D gene is possibly TRBD1 (6 bases). Trimming took off 0 bases at V and 4 bases at J, with 9 bases between the two ends. Germline V gene data show CDR1 as MNHEY and CDR2 as SVGAGI. The CDR3 runs to 14 residues. The CDR3 nucleotides are TGTGCCAGCAGTTACTCTGGGGGCCTCTATGGCTACACCTTC. It translates to CASSYSGGLYGYTF.

This clonotype was seen a handful of times. The rearrangement joins TRBV7-7 to TRBJ2-7; the D gene is possibly TRBD2 (6 bases). CDR3 length: 19 amino acids. The germline V gene encodes CDR1 SSHAT and CDR2 FNYEAQ (reference sequence). Trimming shortened V by 5 bases and J by 0 bases, and 26 bases separated the two germline ends. This chain's CDR3 is CASSPTAGRGIGISYEQYF. The CDR3 bases are TGTGCCAGCAGCCCCACTGCGGGACGAGGGATCGGTATCTCCTACGAGCAGTACTTC.

In regard to this clonotype: The conserved closing phenylalanine or tryptophan is absent in this CDR3, likely reflecting a read error. CDR3 region: CASSWTGTNTGELFV. As DNA, the CDR3 is TGTGCCAGCTCATGGACAGGGACGAACACCGGGGAGCTGTTTGTT. V is TRBV6-2 or TRBV6-3 and J is TRBJ2-2; the match to TRBD1 covers 8 bases. The V gene's germline CDR1 is MNHEY and CDR2 SVGEGT. The CDR3 spans 15 residues. J was trimmed by 0 bases and V by 8 bases; bases with no gene match: 5.